One sample yielded the 29 T cell receptor beta chains listed below, sequenced in a study of identical twins. TCRdb processed the 5' RACE reads anew with MiXCR; each CDR3 protein has one entry. The data show about 240,000 distinct CDR3 sequences, over 9.5% seen once. The sequencing sample was made of memory T cells sorted from blood. The receptors shown here come from a man aged 45-65 years in good health.

The CDR3 DNA is TGTGCCAGCAGTCATACAGGGGTAGCCTATGGCTACACCTTC. Amino acids: CASSHTGVAYGYTF. V gene TRBV7-9 combines with J gene TRBJ1-2, with 7 nucleotides matching TRBD1. From germline, CDR1 is SEHNR and CDR2 FQNEAQ (reference sequence). Germline trimming cut 6 bases from V and 4 bases from J; bases unmatched to any gene: 8. CDR3 size: 14 residues.

This clonotype showed up just a few times. The J gene is TRBJ2-3, the V gene TRBV4-2, with 13 bases aligning to TRBD2. Germline CDR1 and CDR2: LGHNA and YNFKEQ. This CDR3 is built from 17 residues. J gave up 5 bases and V 3 bases, and 8 bases lay outside the gene matches. The CDR3 protein is CASSQTPLAGGQDTQYF. The CDR3 DNA reads TGTGCCAGCAGCCAGACTCCACTAGCGGGGGGGCAAGATACGCAGTATTTT.

The chain combines TRBV6-2 or TRBV6-3 with TRBJ2-4, with TRBD2 matching 7 bases. V shed 8 bases, J shed 0 bases, and the junction held 4 bases outside the gene matches. Germline V gene sequence: CDR1 MNHEY, CDR2 SVGEGT. This CDR3 is 14 amino acids long. In DNA, the CDR3 is TGTGCCAGCCGCGAGCGGGGAGCCAAAAACATTCAGTACTTC. Translated, it gives CASRERGAKNIQYF.

The chain combines TRBV12-3 or TRBV12-4 with TRBJ2-6, with TRBD1 matching 10 bases. After removal of 5 bases from V and 1 base from J, the junction contained 11 bases not matched to a gene. This CDR3 contains 19 residues. The CDR3, as DNA: TGTGCCAGCAGTGGGGGCTATAGGGACAGGGGATCTGGGGCCAACGTCCTGACTTTC. Its translation: CASSGGYRDRGSGANVLTF.

In this sample, this clonotype turned up a few times. The rearrangement uses TRBV29-1 and TRBJ1-4; 7 nucleotides match TRBD1. The CDR3 spans 13 residues. Trimming took 6 bases from V and 8 from J; bases not matched to a gene: 9. Germline CDR1 reads SQVTM; CDR2 reads ANQGSEA. This CDR3 is CSVETGSIEKLFF. The CDR3 nucleotides are TGCAGCGTGGAGACAGGGTCTATCGAAAAACTGTTTTTT.

DNA of the CDR3: TGCGCCAGCAGCCAAGATAAGAGGGGGCCTTATACGCAGTATTTT. It translates to CASSQDKRGPYTQYF. The chain uses TRBV4-3 and TRBJ2-3; 7 positions agree with TRBD1. The CDR3 runs to 15 residues. J gave up 7 bases and V 0 bases, and 7 bases lay outside the gene matches. Germline V gene sequence: CDR1 LGHNA, CDR2 YSLEER.

The chain links TRBV10-3 to TRBJ1-6; 9 nucleotides align to TRBD1. Germline-derived CDR1 and CDR2 are ENHRY and SYGVKD. V trimming: 5 bases; J trimming: 9 bases; junction bases outside the gene matches: 8. CDR3 length: 15 amino acids. The chain's CDR3 is CAISPGTGSGSPLHF. For the CDR3, the DNA is TGTGCCATCAGTCCCGGGACAGGGTCGGGTTCACCCCTCCACTTT.

This clonotype has more than one count but fewer than ten. DNA for the CDR3: TGTGCCACCAGTGAATATACGGGTGCCGAGCAGTACTTC. Amino acids: CATSEYTGAEQYF. This chain links TRBV24-1 with TRBJ2-7; D is ambiguous. The CDR3 length is 13 residues. The ends were cut back, 4 bases at V and 6 bases at J, with 12 bases in the middle. Germline V gene data show CDR1 as KGHDR and CDR2 as SFDVKD.

This clonotype was counted ten times or more. The chain has TRBV3-1 and TRBJ2-4; D is ambiguous. V lost 0 bases and J lost 13, with 13 bases in between. The CDR3 spans 13 residues. Germline values: CDR1 LGHDT, CDR2 YNNKEL (reference sequence). The CDR3 is CASSQDDRANQYF. In nucleotides, the CDR3 is TGTGCCAGCAGCCAAGATGATCGGGCCAACCAGTACTTC.

In its sample, this clonotype was seen many times. This chain links TRBV6-1 with TRBJ1-2, with TRBD1 identical over 7 bases. CDR1 MNHNS and CDR2 SASEGT come from the germline V gene. The length of the CDR3 is 14 residues. Germline trimming cut 6 bases from V and 7 bases from J; bases unmatched to any gene: 11. In DNA, the CDR3 is TGTGCCAGCAGCTCCGGGACAGCGACTCTTGGCTACACCTTC. It encodes CASSSGTATLGYTF.

Notes on this clonotype: A junction boundary mismatches the germline segment, possibly from a read error. The chain recombines TRBV14 with TRBJ2-7; tentatively, D is TRBD2 (6 bases). CDR3 length: 16 amino acids. Germline values: CDR1 SGHDN, CDR2 FVKESK. The CDR3 here is CGSSQEWWLACNEQYF. The CDR3 DNA follows: TGTGGCAGCAGCCAAGAATGGTGGCTAGCGTGCAACGAGCAGTACTTC.

This clonotype has a handful of counts. The genes are TRBV29-1 and TRBJ1-4; 7 bases match TRBD1. Trimming removed 7 bases from V and 7 bases from J; junction bases left unmatched: 3. Germline values: CDR1 SQVTM, CDR2 ANQGSEA. The CDR3 is made up of 11 amino acids. The DNA of the CDR3 is TGCAGCGGGAACAGGGGTGAAAAACTGTTTTTT. This gives the protein CSGNRGEKLFF. The entire variable domain, with the rest obtained from reference TRBV29-1 and TRBJ1-4, is as follows: SAVISQKPSRDICQRGTSLTIQCQVDSQVTMMFWYRQQPGQSLTLIATANQGSEATYESGFVIDKFPISRPNLTFSTLTVSNMSPEDSSIYLCSGNRGEKLFFGSGTQLSVL.

This clonotype was observed many times. This chain connects TRBV4-3 to TRBJ2-5; TRBD2 matches 12 bases. This CDR3 is built from 16 residues. The V segment lost 0 bases and the J segment 3 bases; nucleotides outside the gene matches: 2. Germline V CDR1 and CDR2: LGHNA, YSLEER. The CDR3, as DNA: TGCGCCAGCAGCCAAGAACTAGCGGGGGGAAAAGAGACCCAGTACTTC. Protein: CASSQELAGGKETQYF.

This clonotype has more than one count but fewer than ten. This chain connects TRBV5-6 to TRBJ2-2, with D perhaps TRBD1 or TRBD2 (5 bases each). Germline CDR1 and CDR2: SGHDT and YYEEEE. V shed 2 bases and J shed 1 base, with 9 bases lying between them. The CDR3 sequence is 15 residues long. The CDR3 loop reads CASSFVGENTGELFF. The CDR3 DNA reads as TGTGCCAGCAGCTTTGTGGGGGAGAACACCGGGGAGCTGTTTTTT.

The CDR3 DNA reads TGTGCCAGCAGCTTTGGGGACAGGGGAAACTACACCTTC. Protein sequence: CASSFGDRGNYTF. The rearrangement uses TRBV7-2 and TRBJ1-2; 10 nucleotides match TRBD1. The germline V gene encodes CDR1 SGHTA and CDR2 FQGNSA. Trimming took 3 bases from V and 10 from J; bases not matched to a gene: 5. The CDR3 totals 13 residues.

The CDR3 reads CASSPPSGRITGELFF. CDR3 nucleotides: TGTGCCAGCAGCCCTCCTAGCGGGAGGATCACCGGGGAGCTGTTTTTT. V is TRBV7-3 and J is TRBJ2-2, with 11 bases matching TRBD2. This CDR3 is 16 amino acids long. V shed 5 bases and J 4 bases; nucleotides not matched to a gene: 6. Germline lookup yields CDR1 SGHTA and CDR2 FQGTGA.

Ten or more counts support this clonotype. The chain recombines TRBV4-3 with TRBJ2-1; 7 bases fit TRBD1. CDR3 length: 14 amino acids. V lost 3 bases to trimming and J lost 5 bases; unmatched junction nucleotides: 4. The germline gives CDR1 LGHNA, CDR2 YSLEER. The CDR3 spells CASSQGTDDNEQFF. The CDR3 nucleotides read TGCGCCAGCAGCCAGGGGACAGACGACAATGAGCAGTTCTTC.

The chain has TRBV6-6 and TRBJ1-1; 7 bases are a match to TRBD1. The V segment lost 4 bases and the J segment 7 bases; nucleotides outside the gene matches: 6. Germline V gene sequence: CDR1 MNHNY, CDR2 SVGAGI (reference sequence). The CDR3 contains 13 residues. DNA for the CDR3: TGTGCCAGCAGTTCTATGGGACAGCATGAAGCTTTCTTT. This encodes CASSSMGQHEAFF.

The V call is TRBV28, the J call TRBJ2-2; 7 bases agree with TRBD2. V dropped 7 bases and J dropped 9; count of bases not matched to a gene: 8. Looked up from germline, CDR1 is MDHEN and CDR2 is SYDVKM. This CDR3 has 13 residues. Written as DNA, the CDR3 is TGTGCCAGCACCCGGGGCGGGAGCCGGGAGCTGTTTTTT. It codes for CASTRGGSRELFF.

V and J are TRBV28 and TRBJ1-6; TRBD1 matches at 7 bases. CDR3 size: 16 residues. Trimming at V came to 3 bases and at J to 7 bases, leaving 9 bases not matched to a gene. Germline V CDR1 and CDR2: MDHEN, SYDVKM. This chain's CDR3 is CASSFGAGQPNSPLHF. The DNA for the CDR3 is TGTGCCAGCAGTTTTGGAGCGGGACAGCCGAATTCACCCCTCCACTTT.

This clonotype was picked up a small number of times. The rearrangement links TRBV7-9 to TRBJ1-1; a weak D match, TRBD1 (6 bases). CDR3 length: 17 residues. Germline CDR1 and CDR2: SEHNR and FQNEAQ (reference sequence). V was clipped by 5 bases and J by 4 bases, with 23 bases between them. The CDR3 region has the DNA TGTGCCAGCAGCCCCTACGTGGGACAAACGGGCGGCACTGAAGCTTTCTTT. Amino acids: CASSPYVGQTGGTEAFF.

There are many counts of this clonotype. The chain links TRBV4-3 to TRBJ2-2, with D perhaps matching TRBD1 (5 bases). V was clipped by 0 bases and J by 9 bases, with 11 bases between them. Germline CDR1 LGHNA, CDR2 YSLEER. CDR3 size: 14 residues. CDR3 region: CASSQEGRGRELFF. The CDR3 coding sequence is TGCGCCAGCAGCCAAGAGGGAAGGGGCCGGGAGCTGTTTTTT.

This clonotype was seen only a few times. This chain connects TRBV12-3 or TRBV12-4 to TRBJ2-1, with 10 positions matching TRBD1. Trimming cost V 6 bases and J 9 bases; bases outside gene matches: 11. The CDR3 is 15 residues long. Here the CDR3 DNA reads TGTGCCAGCAGACCTAAGGGACAGGGGCGACCTGAGCAGTTCTTC. As protein: CASRPKGQGRPEQFF.

There are many counts of this clonotype. This chain uses TRBV5-1 with TRBJ2-5; possible D gene TRBD2, 7 bases. The CDR3 is made up of 15 amino acids. The V end was cut by 0 bases, the J end by 6 bases, with 15 bases between. Germline CDR1 SGHRS, CDR2 YFSETQ. CDR3 residues: CASSLAKAGAKTQYF. Here the CDR3 DNA reads TGCGCCAGCAGCTTGGCCAAGGCGGGGGCAAAGACCCAGTACTTC.

This clonotype was found many times. This rearrangement joins TRBV5-1 to TRBJ1-2; 8 bases line up with TRBD1. Germline-derived CDR1 and CDR2 are SGHRS and YFSETQ. V lost 1 base, J lost 3 bases, and 8 bases stayed unmatched. The CDR3 has 16 residues. The CDR3 bases are TGCGCCAGCAGCTTGTTTTCGGCAGGGGGCTACTATGGCTACACCTTC. This translates into CASSLFSAGGYYGYTF.

This clonotype was observed a handful of times. The chain carries TRBV29-1 and TRBJ2-4; 8 bases are a match to TRBD1. J gave up 0 bases and V 5 bases, and 6 bases lay outside the gene matches. Germline V gene data show CDR1 as SQVTM and CDR2 as ANQGSEA. The CDR3 contains 15 residues. As DNA, the CDR3 is TGCAGCGTTACACAGGGGGAGCTAGCCAAAAACATTCAGTACTTC. Amino acid sequence: CSVTQGELAKNIQYF.

The sample holds many counts of this clonotype. V gene TRBV5-1 combines with J gene TRBJ1-6, with 11 bases fitting TRBD1. Unmatched junction bases numbered 4, after V lost 0 bases and J lost 8 bases. This CDR3 has 16 residues. Germline CDR1 SGHRS, CDR2 YFSETQ. DNA for the CDR3: TGCGCCAGCAGCTTGGGGGACAGGGGGTGGCATTCACCCCTCCACTTT. It translates to CASSLGDRGWHSPLHF.

In the case of this clonotype: A much more abundant neighbour one base away suggests this may be a read error. The chain joins TRBV7-8 to TRBJ1-2, with D possibly matching TRBD1 (5 bases). CDR3 size: 13 residues. V was shortened by 6 bases and J by 7 bases, with 15 bases between the two germline ends. CDR1 and CDR2 from the germline V gene are SGHVS and FQNEAQ. The CDR3 sequence is CASSTRAKGGYTF. In DNA form, the CDR3 reads TGTGCCAGCAGTACCAGGGCCAAGGGTGGCTACACCTTC. The full variable domain, its missing parts supplied by reference TRBV7-8 and TRBJ1-2, is GAGVSQSPRYKVAKRGQDVALRCDPISGHVSLFWYQQALGQGPEFLTYFQNEAQLDKSGLPSDRFFAERPEGSVSTLKIQRTQQEDSAVYLCASSTRAKGGYTFGSGTRLTVV.

The V call is TRBV5-1, the J call TRBJ2-3; D possibly corresponds to TRBD2 (5 bases). Trimming stripped 5 bases from V and 1 base from J, with 17 bases between. This CDR3 is built from 16 residues. Per germline, CDR1 SGHRS and CDR2 YFSETQ. The CDR3 nucleotides are TGCGCCAGCAGTCGGGATCGGGCCGCAGGCACAGATACGCAGTATTTT. Its protein product is CASSRDRAAGTDTQYF.